A single sample is the source of the 21 T cell receptor beta chains below, sequenced in a study of T cells in Graves' hyperthyroidism and ophthalmopathy. TCR beta CDR3 region amplification was performed from RNA transcripts. TCR CDR3 regions were first amplified by RT-PCR with HTBI primers. One entry per CDR3 protein, called by TCRdb with MiXCR from the multiplex PCR reads. This sample has some 770,000 distinct CDR3 sequences, with roughly 15% found just once. Material for sequencing was blood. All receptors come from a man aged 18 to 29 with Graves' hyperthyroidism.

The V call is TRBV30, the J call TRBJ1-3; D gene unclear. CDR1 is GTSNPN, CDR2 SVGIG, per germline (reference sequence). V lost 2 bases to trimming and J lost 0 bases, with 11 bases between them. This CDR3 comprises 15 residues. CDR3 DNA: TGTGCCTGGAGTCTCATCACACCCTCTGGAAACACCATATATTTT. This translates into CAWSLITPSGNTIYF.

This clonotype was counted many times. V is TRBV11-2 and J is TRBJ2-3; D not resolved. The CDR3 is 14 amino acids. V lost 2 bases and J lost 4, with 10 bases in between. Germline V lookup: CDR1 SGHAT, CDR2 FQNNGV. CDR3 protein: CASSLLLNADTQYF. The CDR3, as DNA: TGTGCCAGCAGCTTACTACTGAATGCAGATACGCAGTATTTT.

This clonotype has at least ten counts. The chain is built from TRBV18 and TRBJ1-6; D uncertain. Germline V gene sequence: CDR1 KGHSH, CDR2 LQKENI. The CDR3 is 13 amino acids. With 3 bases removed from V and 9 bases from J, the gap between germline ends came to 9 bases. The CDR3 bases are TGTGCCAGCTCACCTCCCTCAGGTTCACCCCTCCACTTT. This encodes CASSPPSGSPLHF.

This clonotype appeared a few times. The rearrangement links TRBV27 to TRBJ2-7, with 8 nucleotides matching TRBD2. The CDR3 covers 14 residues. With 3 bases clipped from V and 6 bases from J, the junction kept 7 bases outside the gene matches. Germline V gene data show CDR1 as MNHEY and CDR2 as SMNVEV (reference sequence). Here the CDR3 DNA reads TGTGCCAGCAGTTTCAAGACTAGCGCCCCCGAGCAGTACTTC. Encoded protein: CASSFKTSAPEQYF.

This clonotype was found many times. The rearrangement links TRBV6-2 or TRBV6-3 to TRBJ2-3; 8 nucleotides line up with TRBD2. Looked up from germline, CDR1 is MNHEY and CDR2 is SVGEGT. The V gene end was trimmed by 10 bases and the J gene end by 2 bases; junction bases not matched to a gene: 11. The CDR3 is made up of 15 amino acids. The CDR3 nucleotides are TGTGCCACCTCTCCAAGCGGGAGAGACACAGATACGCAGTATTTT. Protein: CATSPSGRDTDTQYF.

This clonotype was detected ten times or more. The chain recombines TRBV7-2 with TRBJ2-7; weak D call: TRBD1 (6 bases). Germline CDR1 reads SGHTA; CDR2 reads FQGNSA. There are 14 residues in the CDR3. V lost 4 bases, J lost 4 bases, and 14 bases lay in between. The CDR3 is CASSSRRTAYEQYF. The CDR3 DNA is TGTGCCAGCAGCTCTCGTAGGACAGCTTACGAGCAGTACTTC.

The chain carries TRBV4-1 and TRBJ2-7; unclear D gene. Looked up from germline, CDR1 is MGHRA and CDR2 is YSYEKL. Deletions cut 4 bases from V and 5 bases from J, with 12 bases between. The CDR3 loop spans 13 amino acids. The CDR3 DNA is TGCGCCAGCAGCCCACGGCAAACTGACGAGCAGTACTTC. It specifies CASSPRQTDEQYF.

V gene TRBV6-9 combines with J gene TRBJ2-3, with D unclear. The CDR3 has 14 residues. V shed 3 bases and J shed 2 bases, with 9 bases lying between them. Per germline, CDR1 MNHGY and CDR2 SVAAGI. The CDR3 here is CASSYIGATDTQYF. As DNA, the CDR3 is TGTGCCAGCAGTTACATCGGAGCCACAGATACGCAGTATTTT.

This clonotype was picked up many times. V usage is TRBV28 and J usage is TRBJ2-3, with 8 bases aligning to TRBD2. CDR3 size: 19 residues. V lost 4 bases and J lost 4; bases outside the gene matches: 19. The germline gives CDR1 MDHEN, CDR2 SYDVKM. The CDR3 DNA reads as TGTGCCAGCAGTTCCCACTCAGCCGGGGGGGGGAGAGTTTCAGATACGCAGTATTTT. Protein sequence: CASSSHSAGGGRVSDTQYF.

This sequence joins TRBV24-1 and TRBJ2-1, with D hard to call. Germline values: CDR1 KGHDR, CDR2 SFDVKD. V lost 7 bases, J lost 5 bases, and 5 bases lay in between. The length of the CDR3 is 11 residues. The CDR3 DNA reads TGTGCCACCAGCCGGGACAATGAGCAGTTCTTC. It codes for CATSRDNEQFF.

This clonotype was observed at least ten times. The genes are TRBV5-1 and TRBJ2-7; D is possibly TRBD1 (5 bases). The CDR3 is made up of 15 amino acids. The germline V gene encodes CDR1 SGHRS and CDR2 YFSETQ. The ends were cut back, 5 bases at V and 6 bases at J, with 21 bases in the middle. Written as DNA, the CDR3 is TGCGCCAGCAGTCTTCTACCGGCCAGGGAAGGCGAGCAGTACTTC. Translation gives CASSLLPAREGEQYF.

A note on this clonotype: A much more abundant neighbour one base away suggests this may be a read error. The conserved phenylalanine or tryptophan normally closing the CDR3 is absent here, so this likely arose from a read error. This chain links TRBV20-1 with TRBJ1-1, with D perhaps matching TRBD1 (5 bases). This CDR3 has 14 amino acids. V was trimmed by 1 base and J by 1 base, leaving 10 bases between them. The germline CDR1 and CDR2 sequences are DFQATT and SNEGSKA (reference sequence). The DNA for the CDR3 is TGCAGTGCTAGAGGTGGGGCAAGGAACACTGAAGCTTTCCTT. This translates into CSARGGARNTEAFL.

This clonotype was counted at least ten times. The chain uses TRBV28 and TRBJ2-5; TRBD1 is a possible D gene (6 bases). The CDR3 contains 14 residues. Trimming took off 5 bases at V and 2 bases at J, with 12 bases between the two ends. Germline CDR1 is MDHEN and CDR2 is SYDVKM. The CDR3 DNA sequence: TGTGCCAGCAGTCTTAGACAGGATCAAGAGACCCAGTACTTC. Protein sequence: CASSLRQDQETQYF.

The sample holds many counts of this clonotype. The chain carries TRBV29-1 and TRBJ1-1, with D unclear. This CDR3 comprises 13 residues. Per the germline V gene, CDR1 is SQVTM and CDR2 is ANQGSEA. V dropped 4 bases and J dropped 3 bases, with 12 bases sitting between them. The CDR3 sequence is CSVASRVDTEAFF. The CDR3 nucleotides are TGCAGCGTTGCCTCAAGGGTTGACACTGAAGCTTTCTTT.

As concerns this clonotype: In this CDR3 the conserved last residue, phenylalanine or tryptophan, is missing, so a read error is likely. The chain links TRBV6-1 to TRBJ2-6; 8 bases align to TRBD1. The germline V gene encodes CDR1 MNHNS and CDR2 SASEGT. The length of the CDR3 is 14 residues. After removal of 9 bases from V and 3 bases from J, the junction contained 4 bases not matched to a gene. This CDR3 is CARSGGRGANVLTL. The CDR3 DNA sequence: TGTGCCAGGTCAGGGGGCCGTGGGGCCAACGTCCTGACTTTA.

The sample holds many counts of this clonotype. The V gene is TRBV2, the J gene TRBJ1-4; D remains ambiguous. This CDR3 has 14 residues. Trimming shortened V by 4 bases and J by 2 bases, and 8 bases separated the two germline ends. Germline V lookup: CDR1 SNHLY, CDR2 FYNNEI. Here the CDR3 reads CASSGSVTNEKLFF. Written as DNA, the CDR3 is TGTGCCAGCAGTGGGTCAGTGACTAATGAAAAACTGTTTTTT.

For this clonotype: This may arise from a read error, as a much more abundant clone is one base away. CDR3 in amino acids: CSARCKEGPFSHEQYF. The CDR3 coding sequence is TGCAGTGCAAGATGTAAGGAGGGGCCGTTCTCCCACGAGCAGTACTTC. This chain links TRBV20-1 with TRBJ2-7; possible D gene TRBD2, 6 bases. The CDR3 covers 16 residues. CDR1 is DFQATT, CDR2 SNEGSKA, per germline (reference sequence).

This clonotype has at least ten counts. CDR3 loop: CASSGGGGLYEQYF. CDR3 nucleotides: TGTGCCAGCAGTGGGGGGGGAGGGCTCTACGAGCAGTACTTC. This chain links TRBV12-3 or TRBV12-4 with TRBJ2-7, with 7 nucleotides matching TRBD2. The junction had 7 bases not matched to a gene; V was cut back by 5 bases and J by 3 bases. CDR3 size: 14 residues.

The rearrangement links TRBV30 to TRBJ1-6; no firm D call. The CDR3 loop spans 13 amino acids. Germline CDR1 reads GTSNPN; CDR2 reads SVGIG (reference sequence). The V end was cut by 0 bases, the J end by 10 bases, with 10 bases between. The DNA for the CDR3 is TGTGCCTGGAGTGTTCCGGTTCGCTCACCCCTCCACTTT. Protein product: CAWSVPVRSPLHF.

This clonotype appeared a few times. The genes are TRBV6-1 and TRBJ2-2; maybe TRBD2 (7 bases). Per the germline V gene, CDR1 is MNHNS and CDR2 is SASEGT. The CDR3 consists of 15 residues. V was shortened by 3 bases and J by 4 bases, with 12 bases between the two germline ends. Here the CDR3 DNA reads TGTGCCAGCAGTGATCCGGGGGGCACCACCGGGGAGCTGTTTTTT. Amino acids: CASSDPGGTTGELFF.

This rearrangement joins TRBV28 to TRBJ2-4, with 8 bases identical to TRBD1. The length of the CDR3 is 14 residues. V shed 5 bases, J shed 9 bases, and the junction held 9 bases outside the gene matches. Looked up from germline, CDR1 is MDHEN and CDR2 is SYDVKM. In DNA form, the CDR3 reads TGTGCCAGCAGTCCCCCACAGGGGGTAAGCATTCAGTACTTC. As protein: CASSPPQGVSIQYF.